This is a list of T cell receptor beta chains from one sample in a study of cytomegalovirus exposure and HLA in healthy donors. Clones were sequenced by immunoSEQ multiplex PCR, and TCRdb holds only the in-frame ones, with some missing. This repertoire shows about 150,000 clones, roughly 83% found once; its top ten account for 3.5%. Input material: PBMCs. Every receptor here comes from a human donor in good health. Both conserved end residues are part of each CDR3. A D gene is named only where the DNA matches it firmly. Not all rows give a size; the values are once, few, many and, for expanded clones, a class.

V gene	D gene	J gene	clone size	CDR3 protein	CDR3 DNA
TRBV7-9	TRBD2	TRBJ2-5	.	CASSLVGWGLAGGETQYF	TGTGCCAGCAGCTTAGTGGGGTGGGGACTAGCGGGAGGAGAGACCCAGTACTTC
TRBV7-6	.	TRBJ2-2	.	CASSLRTGELFF	TGTGCCAGCAGCCTACGGACCGGGGAGCTGTTTTTT
TRBV6-5	TRBD1	TRBJ2-7	.	CASSYRDRGIYEQYF	TGTGCCAGCAGTTACCGGGACAGGGGGATCTACGAGCAGTACTTC
TRBV19	TRBD2	TRBJ2-5	.	CASSTQRDGGETQYF	TGTGCCAGTAGTACCCAGCGGGATGGGGGGGAGACCCAGTACTTC
TRBV30	TRBD2	TRBJ2-2	.	CAWSRTSGAANTGELFF	TGTGCCTGGAGCCGGACTAGCGGGGCCGCGAACACCGGGGAGCTGTTTTTT
TRBV15	.	TRBJ2-7	.	CATSTLQDSYEQYF	TGTGCCACCAGCACCCTTCAGGACTCCTACGAGCAGTACTTC
TRBV12-2	.	TRBJ2-3	once	CASRLAQRDRGSLGTQYF	TGTGCAAGTCGCTTAGCCCAGAGGGACAGGGGGTCGTTAGGCACGCAGTATTTT
TRBV19	TRBD1	TRBJ1-2	.	CASSNHDRGNYGYTF	TGTGCCAGTAGTAACCACGACAGGGGGAACTATGGCTACACCTTC
TRBV9	TRBD2	TRBJ2-7	.	CASSVGWGRAGGLYEQYF	TGTGCCAGCAGCGTAGGGTGGGGCCGGGCGGGAGGCCTCTACGAGCAGTACTTC
TRBV4-2	TRBD2	TRBJ2-7	.	CASSQVGTSSYEQYF	TGTGCCAGCAGCCAAGTAGGGACTAGTAGCTACGAGCAGTACTTC
TRBV30	.	TRBJ2-3	.	CAWSSITDTQYF	TGTGCCTGGAGCAGTATCACAGATACGCAGTATTTT
TRBV4-2	TRBD2	TRBJ2-1	.	CASSQALAGAYNEQFF	TGTGCCAGCAGCCAAGCTCTAGCGGGGGCCTACAATGAGCAGTTCTTC
TRBV6-6	.	TRBJ2-7	.	CASSYSRPPGNYEQYF	TGTGCCAGCAGTTACTCTAGACCGCCGGGAAACTACGAGCAGTACTTC
TRBV6-5	TRBD2	TRBJ2-5	.	CASSHPSGGPKTQYF	TGTGCCAGCAGTCACCCTAGCGGGGGGCCCAAAACCCAGTACTTC
TRBV5-1	.	TRBJ2-7	once	CASSLAGIEFSYEQYF	TGCGCCAGCAGCTTGGCAGGGATAGAGTTCTCCTACGAGCAGTACTTC
TRBV5-1	.	TRBJ2-1	.	CASSSQSRGEQFF	TGCGCCAGCAGTTCCCAATCAAGGGGTGAGCAGTTCTTC
TRBV29-1	.	TRBJ2-7	.	CSVEEVAEQYF	TGCAGCGTTGAAGAAGTGGCCGAGCAGTACTTC
TRBV9	TRBD2	TRBJ2-2	few	CASGTSVDTGELFF	TGTGCCAGCGGGACTAGCGTAGACACCGGGGAGCTGTTTTTT
TRBV28	TRBD2	TRBJ2-7	.	CASSARTSPYEQYF	TGTGCCAGCAGTGCTAGGACTAGCCCCTACGAGCAGTACTTC
TRBV6-5	.	TRBJ1-1	.	CASSYDRPGTEAFF	TGTGCCAGCAGTTACGACAGGCCGGGGACTGAAGCTTTCTTT